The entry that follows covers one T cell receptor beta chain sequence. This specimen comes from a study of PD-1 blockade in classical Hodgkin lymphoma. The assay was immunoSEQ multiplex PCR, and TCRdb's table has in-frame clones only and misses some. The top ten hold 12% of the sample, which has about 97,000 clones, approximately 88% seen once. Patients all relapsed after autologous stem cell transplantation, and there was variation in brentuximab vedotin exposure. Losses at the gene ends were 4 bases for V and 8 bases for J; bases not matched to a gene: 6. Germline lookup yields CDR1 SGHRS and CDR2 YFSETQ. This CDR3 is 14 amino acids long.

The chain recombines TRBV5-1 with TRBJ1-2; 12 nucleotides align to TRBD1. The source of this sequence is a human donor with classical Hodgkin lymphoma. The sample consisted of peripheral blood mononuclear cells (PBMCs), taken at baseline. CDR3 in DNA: TGCGCCAGCAGCCCGGGACAGGGGGCGGTCGGCTACACCTTC. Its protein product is CASSPGQGAVGYTF. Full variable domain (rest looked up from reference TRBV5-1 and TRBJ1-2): KAGVTQTPRYLIKTRGQQVTLSCSPISGHRSVSWYQQTPGQGLQFLFEYFSETQRNKGNFPGRFSGRQFSNSRSEMNVSTLELGDSALYLCASSPGQGAVGYTFGSGTRLTVV.